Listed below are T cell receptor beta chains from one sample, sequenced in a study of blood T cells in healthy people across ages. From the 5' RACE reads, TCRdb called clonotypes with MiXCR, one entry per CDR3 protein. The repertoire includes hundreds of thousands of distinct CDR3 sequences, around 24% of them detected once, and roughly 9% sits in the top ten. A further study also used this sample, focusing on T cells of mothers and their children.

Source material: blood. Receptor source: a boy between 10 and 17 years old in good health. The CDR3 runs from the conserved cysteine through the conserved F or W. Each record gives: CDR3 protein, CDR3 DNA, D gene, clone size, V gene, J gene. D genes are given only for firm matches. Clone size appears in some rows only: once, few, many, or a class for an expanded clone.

CASSDGTGRPDTQYF	TGTGCCAGCAGCGACGGGACAGGGAGGCCAGATACGCAGTATTTT	TRBD1	NA	TRBV7-8	TRBJ2-3
CASSRPFGEKLFF	TGTGCCAGCAGTCGCCCATTCGGGGAAAAACTGTTTTTT	NA	NA	TRBV6-5	TRBJ1-4
CASRPGTGVEKLFF	TGTGCCAGCAGACCCGGGACAGGGGTTGAAAAACTGTTTTTT	TRBD1	few	TRBV12-3/TRBV12-4	TRBJ1-4
CASSKGQPGASYNEQFF	TGTGCCAGCAGCAAAGGGCAACCGGGGGCCTCCTACAATGAGCAGTTCTTC	NA	NA	TRBV11-2	TRBJ2-1
CASSFVGQGTKETQYF	TGTGCCAGCAGCTTCGTTGGACAGGGGACTAAAGAGACCCAGTACTTC	TRBD1	NA	TRBV7-9	TRBJ2-5
CASSSPDRSRQYF	TGTGCCAGCAGTTCCCCGGACAGGTCTCGGCAGTACTTC	TRBD1	few	TRBV6-5	TRBJ2-7
CATRDRILHEQFF	TGTGCCACCCGTGACAGGATCCTACATGAGCAGTTCTTC	NA	NA	TRBV24-1	TRBJ2-1
CASSLLLVNEQFF	TGTGCCAGCAGCTTGCTACTAGTAAATGAGCAGTTCTTC	NA	NA	TRBV5-5	TRBJ2-1
CSAKTGNYGYTF	TGCAGTGCAAAGACAGGAAACTATGGCTACACCTTC	NA	NA	TRBV20-1	TRBJ1-2
CASRSGAEETQYF	TGTGCCAGCAGATCAGGGGCGGAAGAGACCCAGTACTTC	NA	NA	TRBV12-3/TRBV12-4	TRBJ2-5
CASSTGGSGEHEQFF	TGTGCCAGCAGTACTGGTGGTAGCGGGGAGCATGAGCAGTTCTTC	TRBD2	NA	TRBV6-6	TRBJ2-1
CSVEPTGIFHNEQFF	TGCAGCGTTGAACCGACAGGGATCTTCCACAATGAGCAGTTCTTC	TRBD1	few	TRBV29-1	TRBJ2-1
CSARKQTTDTQYF	TGCAGTGCTAGAAAGCAGACCACAGATACGCAGTATTTT	NA	few	TRBV20-1	TRBJ2-3
CSVELAGASSYNEQFF	TGCAGCGTTGAACTAGCGGGGGCCAGCTCCTACAATGAGCAGTTCTTC	TRBD2	few	TRBV29-1	TRBJ2-1
CASSQTDDSYEQYF	TGTGCCAGTAGTCAGACAGACGATTCCTACGAGCAGTACTTC	NA	few	TRBV19	TRBJ2-7
CSVVASGWETQYF	TGCAGCGTGGTTGCCAGTGGCTGGGAGACCCAGTACTTC	NA	many	TRBV29-1	TRBJ2-5
CSVARGDIQYF	TGCAGCGTTGCCCGGGGGGACATTCAGTACTTC	TRBD2	few	TRBV29-1	TRBJ2-4
CAIKWGEGDTQYF	TGTGCCATTAAGTGGGGCGAGGGAGATACGCAGTATTTT	NA	NA	TRBV10-3	TRBJ2-3
CATSAGRETQYF	TGTGCCACCTCAGCGGGACGTGAGACCCAGTACTTC	TRBD2	few	TRBV24-1	TRBJ2-5
CASSQDPIGGPYNEQFF	TGCGCCAGCAGCCAAGATCCCATAGGGGGACCCTACAATGAGCAGTTCTTC	NA	NA	TRBV4-3	TRBJ2-1
CASSSVLVNEQYF	TGTGCCAGCAGCTCCGTCCTTGTTAACGAGCAGTACTTC	NA	few	TRBV7-2	TRBJ2-7
CASSQTAEGRHQPQHF	TGCGCCAGCAGCCAAACAGCGGAGGGTAGGCATCAGCCCCAGCATTTT	NA	NA	TRBV4-1	TRBJ1-5
CASSLFVYSGGASTDTQYF	TGTGCCAGCAGCTTGTTCGTATATAGCGGGGGGGCTAGCACAGATACGCAGTATTTT	TRBD2	NA	TRBV5-6	TRBJ2-3
CASSFGYRGTDTQYF	TGTGCCAGCAGTTTCGGGTACAGGGGAACAGATACGCAATATTTT	TRBD1	NA	TRBV12-3/TRBV12-4	TRBJ2-3
CASSFLGAENSPLHF	TGTGCCAGCAGCTTTCTAGGGGCGGAAAATTCACCCCTCCACTTT	NA	NA	TRBV7-2	TRBJ1-6
CASSERWRGSRDYRGYTF	TGTGCCAGCAGTGAACGGTGGAGGGGCTCCCGGGATTATAGGGGCTACACCTTC	NA	NA	TRBV25-1	TRBJ1-2
CASSQDRGRTSGTYEQYF	TGTGCCAGCAGCCAAGATCGGGGGAGGACTAGCGGGACCTACGAGCAGTACTTC	TRBD2	NA	TRBV4-2	TRBJ2-7
CASSYGQPHEQYF	TGTGCCAGCAGTTACGGACAACCCCACGAGCAGTACTTC	NA	NA	TRBV6-6	TRBJ2-7
CSVLAESTEAFF	TGCAGCGTCTTGGCCGAGAGCACTGAAGCTTTCTTT	NA	few	TRBV29-1	TRBJ1-1
CASSFGLNGDYEQYF	TGTGCCAGCAGTTTCGGCCTGAATGGGGACTACGAGCAGTACTTC	NA	few	TRBV28	TRBJ2-7
CASSLSGSGYGYTF	TGTGCCAGCAGTTTATCGGGGTCCGGATATGGCTACACCTTC	NA	NA	TRBV27	TRBJ1-2
CASSQATGVREKLFF	TGCGCCAGCAGCCAGGCGACAGGGGTGCGAGAAAAACTGTTTTTT	TRBD1	NA	TRBV4-3	TRBJ1-4
CASRDSNQPQHF	TGTGCCAGCAGGGACAGTAATCAGCCCCAGCATTTT	NA	many	TRBV28	TRBJ1-5
CASSFNRGSARYADTQYF	TGTGCCAGCAGCTTCAACAGGGGAAGCGCAAGATACGCAGATACGCAGTATTTT	TRBD1	NA	TRBV7-6	TRBJ2-3
CATEPSGVRREQFF	TGTGCCACCGAGCCTAGCGGGGTACGGCGTGAGCAGTTCTTC	TRBD2	few	TRBV2	TRBJ2-1
CASSPFAVLATNEKLFF	TGTGCCAGCAGTCCCTTTGCGGTTCTCGCAACTAATGAAAAACTGTTTTTT	NA	NA	TRBV5-5	TRBJ1-4
CASSLTSGRYIYEQYF	TGTGCCAGCAGTTTGACTAGCGGGAGGTATATCTACGAGCAGTACTTC	TRBD2	few	TRBV27	TRBJ2-7
CASSQTGLGEASF	TGCGCCAGCAGCCAAACAGGTTTGGGTGAAGCTTCCTTT	NA	few	TRBV5-1	TRBJ1-1
CASSQARTGSYEQYF	TGCGCCAGCAGCCAAGCGAGGACCGGGTCCTACGAGCAGTACTTC	NA	NA	TRBV4-3	TRBJ2-7
CASSYRWGSGGNEQFF	TGTGCCAGCAGTTATCGCTGGGGTAGTGGTGGCAATGAGCAGTTCTTC	NA	NA	TRBV6-2/TRBV6-3	TRBJ2-1
CASRESTFGANVLTF	TGTGCCAGCAGGGAGTCGACCTTTGGGGCCAACGTCCTGACTTTC	NA	few	TRBV9	TRBJ2-6
CASSPGWAGELFF	TGCGCCAGCAGCCCCGGATGGGCCGGGGAGCTGTTTTTT	NA	NA	TRBV4-1	TRBJ2-2
CASSLVYRAYAEKLFF	TGTGCCAGCAGCTTAGTCTACAGGGCATACGCTGAAAAACTGTTTTTT	NA	NA	TRBV7-2	TRBJ1-4
CASSRGRRETQYF	TGTGCCAGCTCCCGGGGGAGGCGAGAGACCCAGTACTTC	NA	NA	TRBV28	TRBJ2-5
CASSPRLVAGTAYEQYF	TGCGCCAGCAGCCCCCGTCTGGTAGCGGGGACCGCCTACGAGCAGTACTTC	TRBD2	few	TRBV5-1	TRBJ2-7
CASSRYRGSGEKLFF	TGTGCCAGCAGCCGTTACAGGGGAAGTGGTGAAAAACTGTTTTTT	TRBD1	many	TRBV7-2	TRBJ1-4
CASSQLGQQGPSYEQYF	TGCGCCAGCAGCCAACTAGGTCAACAGGGGCCCTCCTACGAGCAGTACTTC	TRBD1	NA	TRBV4-1	TRBJ2-7
CASSQEGIGETQYF	TGTGCCAGCAGCCAAGAGGGGATAGGCGAGACCCAGTACTTC	NA	NA	TRBV4-2	TRBJ2-5
CASSLGGGTSRGEQYF	TGTGCCAGCAGCTTAGGGGGTGGCACTAGCCGGGGGGAGCAGTACTTC	TRBD2	NA	TRBV7-2	TRBJ2-5
CASNTRTGKMYEQYF	TGTGCCAGCAACACCAGGACAGGGAAGATGTACGAGCAGTACTTC	TRBD1	NA	TRBV28	TRBJ2-7
CSARLAIESWTQYF	TGCAGTGCCCGACTAGCGATCGAGAGTTGGACGCAGTATTTT	TRBD2	NA	TRBV20-1	TRBJ2-3
CASSQTQVTDTQYF	TGTGCCAGCAGTCAGACGCAGGTCACAGATACGCAGTATTTT	NA	few	TRBV7-6	TRBJ2-3
CSARDQERGRNYGYTF	TGCAGTGCTAGAGACCAAGAGAGGGGGCGCAACTATGGCTACACCTTC	TRBD1	NA	TRBV20-1	TRBJ1-2
CASSPDSGTGYEQYF	TGTGCCAGCAGCCCAGACTCCGGGACTGGTTACGAGCAGTACTTC	NA	few	TRBV7-3	TRBJ2-7
CASSSRLDNEQFF	TGTGCCAGCAGTTCCCGACTCGACAATGAGCAGTTCTTC	NA	few	TRBV12-3/TRBV12-4	TRBJ2-1
CAGSLAGGVYNEQFF	TGTGCCGGCAGTTTGGCGGGGGGTGTCTACAATGAGCAGTTCTTC	TRBD2	once	TRBV28	TRBJ2-1
CASSLSVHETQYF	TGTGCCAGCAGCTTATCGGTCCATGAGACCCAGTACTTC	NA	NA	TRBV7-9	TRBJ2-5
CASSVGPVDEQFF	TGTGCCAGCAGCGTAGGGCCAGTGGATGAGCAGTTCTTC	NA	few	TRBV9	TRBJ2-1